The 29 T cell receptor beta chains below were found in one sample sequenced in a study of beta chain features in type 1 diabetes (dated by TCRdb to 2016 to 2018). Preparation of the library involved the immunoSEQ multiplex PCR assay. The entire isolated RNA was reverse transcribed using the High Capacity cDNA Reverse Transcription Kit, and thus expressed TCRB transcripts were sequenced. Imported from immuneACCESS, the table was reduced by TCRdb to in-frame sequences with V and J called. These copies leave out some clones; in studies compared against another copy, an unresolved V gene accounts for under half, and the cause of the remainder is not known. This sample has 360,000 or so clones in its table, and about 20% of those were observed once. The top ten clonotypes cover under 0.05% of the sample. Sequenced sample: naive CD4+ T cells from blood. This specimen's cell subset or site label, interpreted: true naive CD4+ T cells. The receptors stem from a woman aged 18-29 years in good health.

The chain recombines TRBV2 with TRBJ1-5, with D hard to call. This CDR3 region has 14 residues. In germline, CDR1 is SNHLY, CDR2 FYNNEI. V dropped 7 bases and J dropped 4 bases, with 14 bases sitting between them. CDR3 sequence (DNA): TGTGCCAGCACTCTGGACCGAGGGAATCAGCCCCAGCATTTT. Its translation: CASTLDRGNQPQHF.

This chain connects TRBV6-1 to TRBJ1-1; TRBD1 might be the D (5 bases). Trimming stripped 6 bases from V and 1 base from J, with 12 bases between. The germline CDR1 and CDR2 sequences are MNHNS and SASEGT. The CDR3 covers 14 residues. Here the CDR3 reads CASRRQSSNTEAFF. CDR3 nucleotides: TGTGCCAGCAGAAGACAGTCATCGAACACTGAAGCTTTCTTT.

The chain couples TRBV30 to TRBJ1-5; D is unclear. Trimming took off 1 base at V and 3 bases at J, with 7 bases between the two ends. The CDR3 has 13 amino acids. Germline-derived CDR1 and CDR2 are GTSNPN and SVGIG (reference sequence). The CDR3 nucleotides read TGTGCCTGGAGTGAGAGATTCAATCAGCCCCAGCATTTT. This translates into CAWSERFNQPQHF.

This clone came up a few times. Sequence at one end of the junction differs from germline and may be a read error. Additional DNA sequences in this sample encode the identical CDR3. The J gene is TRBJ1-2, the V gene TRBV30; 10 nucleotides agree with TRBD1. CDR1 is GTSNPN and CDR2 is SVGIG in the germline V gene (reference sequence). This CDR3 comprises 12 residues. The CDR3 is CAWTGGGYGYTF. The CDR3 DNA sequence: TGTGCTTGGACAGGGGGTGGCTATGGCTACACCTTC.

This clone was picked up a small number of times. The chain recombines TRBV5-1 with TRBJ2-4, with TRBD1 matching over 9 bases. Trimming took 4 bases from V and 5 from J; bases not matched to a gene: 1. Germline V gene data show CDR1 as SGHRS and CDR2 as YFSETQ. This CDR3 spans 13 amino acids. The CDR3 nucleotides are TGCGCCAGCAGCAACAGGGGGCAAAACATTCAGTACTTC. The encoded protein is CASSNRGQNIQYF.

This chain connects TRBV19 to TRBJ2-7, with D maybe TRBD1 (7 bases). Between the trimmed V and J ends, which lost 8 bases and 3 bases, there was a span of 14 bases. CDR1 and CDR2 (germline): LNHDA, SQIVND (reference sequence). The CDR3 length is 13 residues. As DNA, the CDR3 is TGTGCCAGTTCCGGGGGACAGTACTACGAGCAGTACTTC. Translating it yields CASSGGQYYEQYF.

This clone was observed a handful of times. V and J are TRBV11-3 and TRBJ2-1, with 10 bases identical to TRBD1. Germline V lookup: CDR1 SGHNT, CDR2 YENEEA. The CDR3 contains 16 residues. V shed 2 bases, J shed 2 bases, and the junction held 3 bases outside the gene matches. The CDR3 spells CASSLIGTGAYNEQFF. CDR3 nucleotides: TGTGCCAGCAGCTTAATCGGGACAGGGGCCTACAATGAGCAGTTCTTC.

This clone was observed a handful of times. The chain recombines TRBV7-8 with TRBJ2-4, with D perhaps TRBD2 (6 bases). The CDR3 sequence is 12 residues long. With 5 bases removed from V and 12 bases from J, the gap between germline ends came to 14 bases. In germline, CDR1 is SGHVS, CDR2 FQNEAQ. The CDR3 loop is CASSTTGLHQYF. The DNA for the CDR3 is TGTGCCAGCAGCACCACGGGACTTCATCAGTACTTC.

This clone was seen a few times. The genes are TRBV5-4 and TRBJ2-5; TRBD2 aligns across 12 bases. The CDR3 extends over 15 amino acids. Germline CDR1 SGHNT, CDR2 YYREEE (reference sequence). J gave up 0 bases and V 5 bases, and 2 bases lay outside the gene matches. The CDR3 coding sequence is TGTGCCAGCAGTCGGACTAGCGGGGACCAAGAGACCCAGTACTTC. It translates to CASSRTSGDQETQYF.

The V and J genes are TRBV18 and TRBJ2-7, with D possibly matching TRBD1 (5 bases). Germline values: CDR1 KGHSH, CDR2 LQKENI. Trimming took off 1 base at V and 2 bases at J, with 9 bases between the two ends. The CDR3 consists of 14 residues. The CDR3 here is CASSPQGMAYEQYF. For the CDR3, the DNA is TGTGCCAGCTCACCACAGGGGATGGCCTACGAGCAGTACTTC. Complete variable domain (other parts from reference TRBV18 and TRBJ2-7): NAGVMQNPRHLVRRRGQEARLRCSPMKGHSHVYWYRQLPEEGLKFMVYLQKENIIDESGMPKERFSAEFPKEGPSILRIQQVVRGDSAAYFCASSPQGMAYEQYFGPGTRLTVT.

The genes are TRBV9 and TRBJ2-5; 7 nucleotides line up with TRBD2. The CDR3 spans 16 residues. The germline V gene encodes CDR1 SGDLS and CDR2 YYNGEE. Unmatched junction bases numbered 12, after V lost 3 bases and J lost 4 bases. Here the CDR3 reads CASSDSSGLAGETQYF. Written as DNA, the CDR3 is TGTGCCAGCAGCGATTCCTCAGGGTTAGCGGGAGAGACCCAGTACTTC.

The chain links TRBV30 to TRBJ2-7; maybe TRBD1 (6 bases). The germline V and J ends were trimmed by 8 bases and 0 bases, with 14 bases remaining between them. From germline, CDR1 is GTSNPN and CDR2 SVGIG (reference sequence). The CDR3 sequence is 13 residues long. As DNA, the CDR3 is TGTGCCGGGGGCCGAGGGGTCTCCTACGAGCAGTACTTC. Translated, it gives CAGGRGVSYEQYF.

This chain connects TRBV21-1 to TRBJ2-1; the listed D gene, TRBD1, was not tested against the DNA. TRBV21-1 is deemed a pseudogene. The CDR3 has 16 residues. CDR3 DNA: TGTGCCAGCAGCAGAAAGTTCCAGGGATCCTACAATGAGCAGTTCTTC. Translation: CASSRKFQGSYNEQFF.

This clone was counted only a few times. The chain's CDR3 is CATTRTLNTEAFF. CDR3 DNA: TGTGCCACCACACGTACGTTGAACACTGAAGCTTTCTTT. The rearrangement uses TRBV6-5 and TRBJ1-1; D gene unclear. The CDR3 loop spans 13 amino acids. V lost 10 bases to trimming and J lost 0 bases, with 12 bases between them. Germline V lookup: CDR1 MNHEY, CDR2 SVGAGI.

In this sample, this clone turned up a few times. The rearrangement joins TRBV23-1 to TRBJ1-3; D call uncertain. TRBV23-1 is an open reading frame whose function is uncertain. The CDR3 sequence is 12 residues long. CDR3 nucleotide sequence: TGCGCGGGCTTAAGGTCCGGAAACACCATATATTTT. Translating gives CAGLRSGNTIYF.

V gene TRBV14 combines with J gene TRBJ2-5, with 7 bases fitting TRBD1. CDR1 and CDR2 from the germline V gene are SGHDN and FVKESK. Trimming took 3 bases from V and 1 from J; bases not matched to a gene: 5. This CDR3 spans 15 amino acids. CDR3 region: CASSQAGTVQETQYF. CDR3 bases: TGTGCCAGCAGCCAGGCCGGGACAGTCCAAGAGACCCAGTACTTC.

The chain recombines TRBV6-5 with TRBJ2-5; D may be TRBD2 (6 bases). Germline values: CDR1 MNHEY, CDR2 SVGAGI. The CDR3 contains 14 residues. V lost 2 bases to trimming and J lost 2 bases, with 9 bases between them. The CDR3 DNA follows: TGTGCCAGCAGTTACGGGGGACTGCAAGAGACCCAGTACTTC. Translating it yields CASSYGGLQETQYF.

This clone was detected a few times. The chain couples TRBV2 to TRBJ2-3; tentative D call: TRBD2 (5 bases). Germline CDR1 reads SNHLY; CDR2 reads FYNNEI. The CDR3 runs 13 residues. V lost 8 bases, J lost 12 bases, and 21 bases lay in between. The CDR3 region is CASAEVTTASQYF. The DNA of the CDR3 is TGTGCCAGCGCGGAGGTTACTACGGCTTCACAGTATTTT.

The rearrangement uses TRBV7-9 and TRBJ2-3, with D possibly TRBD1 on 6 matching bases. The CDR3 runs to 18 residues. Germline CDR1 is SEHNR and CDR2 is FQNEAQ (reference sequence). V shed 6 bases and J shed 0 bases, with 22 bases lying between them. The CDR3 nucleotides read TGTGCCAGCAGTTCAACACAGGGACGGGTCCCTAGCACAGATACGCAGTATTTT. As protein: CASSSTQGRVPSTDTQYF.

Only a few counts were recorded for this clone. The chain recombines TRBV5-4 with TRBJ2-5; TRBD2 matches 9 bases. V lost 1 base, J lost 5 bases, and 9 bases stayed unmatched. Germline CDR1 is SGHNT and CDR2 is YYREEE (reference sequence). The CDR3 length is 16 residues. As DNA, the CDR3 is TGTGCCAGCAGCTTGTATGGCGGGGGGGCCCTGGAGACCCAGTACTTC. The encoded protein is CASSLYGGGALETQYF.

The chain carries TRBV29-1 and TRBJ2-2; possible D gene TRBD1, 6 bases. The germline V gene encodes CDR1 SQVTM and CDR2 ANQGSEA. This CDR3 contains 16 residues. V was clipped by 6 bases and J by 1 base, with 18 bases between them. CDR3 DNA: TGCAGCGTCGAGAGTTTAGTACAGGGGAACACCGGGGAGCTGTTTTTT. Translated, it gives CSVESLVQGNTGELFF.

This rearrangement joins TRBV9 to TRBJ2-1, with D unclear. Trimming removed 4 bases at V and 3 bases at J, with 14 bases between. The germline V gene encodes CDR1 SGDLS and CDR2 YYNGEE. The CDR3 has 15 amino acids. DNA for the CDR3: TGTGCCAGCAGCTCCCCCCTGGGCAGCTACAATGAGCAGTTCTTC. Its translation: CASSSPLGSYNEQFF. The whole variable domain, filled in from reference TRBV9 and TRBJ2-1, reads DSGVTQTPKHLITATGQRVTLRCSPRSGDLSVYWYQQSLDQGLQFLIQYYNGEERAKGNILERFSAQQFPDLHSELNLSSLELGDSALYFCASSSPLGSYNEQFFGPGTRLTVL.

This clone turned up a few times. The gene calls are TRBV28 and TRBJ1-5, with 8 bases that match TRBD1. V was clipped by 2 bases and J by 6 bases; unmatched bases: 6. Germline CDR1 and CDR2: MDHEN and SYDVKM. The CDR3 runs to 15 residues. The CDR3 DNA sequence: TGTGCCAGCAGTTTAGGACAGGGAGGAGGTCAGCCCCAGCATTTT. Translation gives CASSLGQGGGQPQHF.

The J gene is TRBJ2-7, the V gene TRBV6-6, with 8 positions matching TRBD1. This CDR3 has 14 residues. From germline, CDR1 is MNHNY and CDR2 SVGAGI (reference sequence). With 7 bases clipped from V and 3 bases from J, the junction kept 8 bases outside the gene matches. The CDR3 DNA sequence: TGTGCCAGCACCCCCGGACAGGGCCTCTACGAGCAGTACTTC. It encodes CASTPGQGLYEQYF.

This chain links TRBV5-1 with TRBJ2-1; 11 nucleotides align to TRBD2. From germline, CDR1 is SGHRS and CDR2 YFSETQ. CDR3 length: 16 residues. V lost 4 bases, J lost 3 bases, and 6 bases stayed unmatched. The chain's CDR3 is CASSTGGTSGYNEQFF. CDR3 in DNA: TGCGCCAGCAGCACGGGAGGGACTAGCGGCTACAATGAGCAGTTCTTC.

In this sample, this clone turned up a few times. V usage is TRBV5-4 and J usage is TRBJ2-7; 10 bases are a match to TRBD2. The CDR3 consists of 15 residues. Unmatched junction bases numbered 6, after V lost 3 bases and J lost 3 bases. The germline CDR1 and CDR2 sequences are SGHNT and YYREEE (reference sequence). The CDR3 DNA reads TGTGCCAGCAGCTCCAGGACTAGCGGAAACTACGAGCAGTACTTC. Translating it yields CASSSRTSGNYEQYF.

This clone was seen a handful of times. J is TRBJ2-7 and V is TRBV6-5; D perhaps matches TRBD2 (6 bases). This CDR3 contains 14 residues. Trimming took 5 bases from V and 2 from J, leaving 13 bases between them. Germline lookup yields CDR1 MNHEY and CDR2 SVGAGI. The CDR3 loop is CASSSRDLTYEQYF. The CDR3 DNA reads TGTGCCAGCAGTAGCCGGGACTTAACCTACGAGCAGTACTTC.

This clone was picked up a small number of times. The rearrangement links TRBV4-3 to TRBJ2-4; D perhaps matches TRBD1 (6 bases). The length of the CDR3 is 17 residues. Trimming cost V 4 bases and J 0 bases, with 16 bases left between them. Germline V gives CDR1 LGHNA, CDR2 YSLEER. CDR3 residues: CASSLYGPGVAKNIQYF. The CDR3 DNA reads as TGCGCCAGCAGCCTCTATGGGCCAGGGGTAGCCAAAAACATTCAGTACTTC.

The chain has TRBV5-1 and TRBJ2-6; 9 nucleotides align to TRBD1. Germline lookup yields CDR1 SGHRS and CDR2 YFSETQ. CDR3 length: 18 residues. After removal of 2 bases from V and 1 base from J, the junction contained 7 bases not matched to a gene. In DNA form, the CDR3 reads TGCGCCAGCAGCTTTTCGGGACAGGGAGTTTCTGGGGCCAACGTCCTGACTTTC. Amino acid sequence: CASSFSGQGVSGANVLTF.